This is a list of T cell receptor beta chains from one sample in a study of CD8+ T cells in alopecia areata. The data were produced by immunoSEQ multiplex PCR, yet TCRdb's version contains in-frame clones alone and is incomplete. The repertoire holds fewer than 100,000 clones, with more than 65% as singletons. The specimen was CD8+ T cells sorted from blood, collected between weeks 44 and 45, from a patient treated with tofacitinib. The receptors were sampled from a human donor with alopecia areata. The CDR3 runs from the conserved cysteine through the conserved F or W. The D gene is left open where the match is weak. Size values are once, few and many counts, or a class for expanded clones, and some rows have none.

clone size	J gene	D gene	V gene	CDR3 protein	CDR3 DNA
-	TRBJ2-5	TRBD2	TRBV7-8	CASSQGGETQYF	TGTGCCAGCAGCCAGGGAGGGGAGACCCAGTACTTC
-	TRBJ2-7	TRBD2	TRBV15	CATSRESGDSYEQYF	TGTGCCACCAGCAGAGAGAGCGGGGACTCCTACGAGCAGTACTTC
-	TRBJ1-1	-	TRBV25-1	CASSGEGNTEAFF	TGTGCCAGCAGTGGGGAGGGGAACACTGAAGCTTTCTTT
-	TRBJ1-2	-	TRBV14	CASSLGTIYGYTF	TGTGCCAGCAGCCTCGGGACAATATATGGCTACACCTTC
-	TRBJ2-1	-	TRBV7-2	CASSLTGEPHGNEQFF	TGTGCCAGCAGCTTAACGGGGGAGCCCCACGGCAATGAGCAGTTCTTC
-	TRBJ1-4	TRBD1	TRBV4-1	CASSSRQGADEKLFF	TGCGCCAGCAGCAGCCGACAGGGGGCGGATGAAAAACTGTTTTTT
-	TRBJ1-2	-	TRBV19	CASSIGRDGYTF	TGTGCCAGTAGTATAGGAAGGGATGGCTACACCTTC
few	TRBJ2-5	-	TRBV5-1	CASSSEEGAKKTQYF	TGCGCCAGCAGCTCGGAAGAGGGAGCGAAAAAGACCCAGTACTTC
-	TRBJ1-4	-	TRBV4-3	CASSRKGNHEKLFF	TGCGCCAGCAGCCGGAAAGGGAATCATGAAAAACTGTTTTTT
-	TRBJ2-1	TRBD2	TRBV29-1	CSVERLAGGPDNEQFF	TGCAGCGTCGAGCGTCTAGCGGGGGGGCCTGACAATGAGCAGTTCTTC
-	TRBJ1-5	-	TRBV30	CAWTEGQSNQPQHF	TGTGCCTGGACCGAGGGCCAGAGCAATCAGCCCCAGCATTTT
-	TRBJ1-1	-	TRBV29-1	CSVLSYDSNTEAFF	TGCAGCGTACTATCTTATGACAGTAACACTGAAGCTTTCTTT
-	TRBJ2-3	-	TRBV11-2	CASSKTVLTDTQYF	TGTGCCAGCTCGAAGACAGTCCTTACAGATACGCAGTATTTT
few	TRBJ2-7	-	TRBV5-1	CASSSGYEQYF	TGCGCCAGCAGCTCAGGATACGAGCAGTACTTC
-	TRBJ2-3	TRBD1	TRBV12-5	CASLTGGGDTQYF	TGTGCTAGCCTGACAGGGGGTGGAGATACGCAGTATTTT